This T cell receptor (beta chain) was identified in a study of PD-L1 blockade in urothelial cancer. At the level of the study: At 6 weeks and at 3 weeks (second dose) after treatment start, blood was analyzed.

As for time point: peripheral blood 6 weeks after treatment start. TCRdb keeps only in-frame clones here, not all; method: immunoSEQ multiplex PCR. The sample yields around 110,000 clones, 80% to 95% seen once. Germline V gene sequence: CDR1 SGHTS, CDR2 YDEGEE. The CDR3 covers 15 residues. The V end was cut by 5 bases, the J end by 2 bases, with 13 bases between. V is TRBV5-8 and J is TRBJ1-4; D not certain. The TCR was taken from a man aged 60-69 years with urothelial cancer. Sequences were derived from PBMCs, sampled around atezolizumab (anti-PD-L1) treatment. The CDR3 DNA reads as TGTGCCAGCAGTAGACGCGCGGGGACTAATGAAAAACTGTTTTTT. Translating gives CASSRRAGTNEKLFF.